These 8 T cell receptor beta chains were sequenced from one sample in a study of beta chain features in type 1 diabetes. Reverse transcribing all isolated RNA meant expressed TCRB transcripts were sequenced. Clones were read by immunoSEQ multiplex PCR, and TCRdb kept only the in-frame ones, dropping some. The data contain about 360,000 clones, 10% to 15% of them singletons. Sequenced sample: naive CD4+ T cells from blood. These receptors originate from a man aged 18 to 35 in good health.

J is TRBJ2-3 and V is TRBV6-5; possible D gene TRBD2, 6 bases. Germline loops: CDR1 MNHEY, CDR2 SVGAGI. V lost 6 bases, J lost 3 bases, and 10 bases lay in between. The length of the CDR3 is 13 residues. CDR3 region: CASSRDFTDTQYF. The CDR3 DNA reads TGTGCCAGCAGCAGGGACTTTACAGATACGCAGTATTTT.

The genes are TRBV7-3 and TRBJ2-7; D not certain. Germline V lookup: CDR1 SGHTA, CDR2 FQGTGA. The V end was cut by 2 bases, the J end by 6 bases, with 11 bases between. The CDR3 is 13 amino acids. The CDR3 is CASSLLDSREQYF. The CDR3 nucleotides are TGTGCCAGCAGCTTACTAGATTCGCGCGAGCAGTACTTC.

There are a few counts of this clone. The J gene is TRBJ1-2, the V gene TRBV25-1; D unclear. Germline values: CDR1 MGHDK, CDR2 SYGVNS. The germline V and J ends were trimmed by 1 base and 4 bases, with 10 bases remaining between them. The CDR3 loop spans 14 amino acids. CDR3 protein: CASSESVTAYGYTF. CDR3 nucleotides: TGTGCCAGCAGTGAATCTGTTACAGCCTATGGCTACACCTTC.

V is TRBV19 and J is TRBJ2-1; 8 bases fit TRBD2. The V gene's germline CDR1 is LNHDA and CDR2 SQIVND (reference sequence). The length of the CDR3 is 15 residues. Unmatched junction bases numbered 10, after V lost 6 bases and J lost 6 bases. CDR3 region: CASRKRESIGNEQFF. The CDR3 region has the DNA TGTGCCAGTAGAAAGCGGGAGTCGATTGGCAATGAGCAGTTCTTC.

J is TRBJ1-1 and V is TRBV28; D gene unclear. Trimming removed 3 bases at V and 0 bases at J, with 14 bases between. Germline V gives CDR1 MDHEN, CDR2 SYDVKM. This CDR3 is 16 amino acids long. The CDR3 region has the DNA TGTGCCAGCAGTTTCCGCCCCCGCGGTTTGAACACTGAAGCTTTCTTT. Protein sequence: CASSFRPRGLNTEAFF.

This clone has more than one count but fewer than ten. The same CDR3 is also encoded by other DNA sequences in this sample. The CDR3 DNA follows: TGTGCCTGGAGTGTAGGCGGCTCCTACAATGAGCAGTTCTTC. This codes for CAWSVGGSYNEQFF. V is TRBV30 and J is TRBJ2-1; D ambiguous. The CDR3 spans 14 residues. Trimming took off 0 bases at V and 0 bases at J, with 6 bases between the two ends. CDR1 is GTSNPN, CDR2 SVGIG, per germline (reference sequence). The variable domain in full, with the rest retrieved from reference TRBV30 and TRBJ2-1, is SQTIHQWPATLVQPVGSPLSLECTVEGTSNPNLYWYRQAAGRGLQLLFYSVGIGQISSEVPQNLSASRPQDRQFILSSKKLLLSDSGFYLCAWSVGGSYNEQFFGPGTRLTVL.

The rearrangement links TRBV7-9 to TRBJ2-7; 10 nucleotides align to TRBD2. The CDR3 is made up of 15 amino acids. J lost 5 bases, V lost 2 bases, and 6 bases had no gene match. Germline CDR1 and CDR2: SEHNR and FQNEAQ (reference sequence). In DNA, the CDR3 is TGTGCCAGCAGCTTATGGTCTAGCGGGAGCAACGAGCAGTACTTC. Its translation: CASSLWSSGSNEQYF.

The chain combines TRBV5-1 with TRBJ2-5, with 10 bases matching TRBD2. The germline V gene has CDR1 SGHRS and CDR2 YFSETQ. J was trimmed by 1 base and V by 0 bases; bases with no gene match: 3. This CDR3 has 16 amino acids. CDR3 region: CASSLALAGAQETQYF. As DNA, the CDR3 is TGCGCCAGCAGCTTGGCCCTAGCGGGGGCCCAAGAGACCCAGTACTTC. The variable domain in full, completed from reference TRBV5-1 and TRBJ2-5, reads KAGVTQTPRYLIKTRGQQVTLSCSPISGHRSVSWYQQTPGQGLQFLFEYFSETQRNKGNFPGRFSGRQFSNSRSEMNVSTLELGDSALYLCASSLALAGAQETQYFGPGTRLLVL.